Shown below are 25 T cell receptor beta chains from a single sample sequenced in a study of T cell repertoires in cytomegalovirus infection. MiXCR, run by TCRdb on the reads, gives a single entry per CDR3 protein. The sample consists of about 450,000 distinct CDR3 sequences, approximately 32% of them appearing once. The sequencing input was PBMCs. Receptors were obtained from a human donor in good health (CMV status not recorded). Some clones in this sample may be carry-over from other donors' samples.

This clonotype was seen at least ten times. The chain links TRBV7-6 to TRBJ1-3; a weak D match, TRBD1 (5 bases). V was trimmed by 1 base and J by 0 bases, leaving 7 bases between them. The CDR3 is 15 amino acids. Germline CDR1 reads SGHVS; CDR2 reads FNYEAQ. Here the CDR3 reads CASSLDTGSGNTIYF. CDR3 DNA sequence: TGTGCCAGCAGCTTAGACACAGGCTCTGGAAACACCATATATTTT.

This clonotype has only a few counts. The genes are TRBV12-3 or TRBV12-4 and TRBJ1-1; no clear D. With 10 bases removed from V and 5 bases from J, the gap between germline ends came to 11 bases. The CDR3 loop spans 11 amino acids. In nucleotides, the CDR3 is TGTGCCATCGGGATAGGAACTGAAGCTTTCTTT. Protein: CAIGIGTEAFF.

CDR3 coding DNA: TGTGCCAGCAGTTACTCAGGACAGGGTTACTATGGCTACACCTTC. Protein product: CASSYSGQGYYGYTF. The genes are TRBV6-5 and TRBJ1-2; 8 nucleotides match TRBD1. Trimming cost V 0 bases and J 3 bases; bases outside gene matches: 3. CDR1 MNHEY and CDR2 SVGAGI come from the germline V gene. The CDR3 sequence is 15 residues long.

This clonotype was seen more than once but under ten times. J is TRBJ2-2 and V is TRBV19; no firm D call. V was clipped by 10 bases and J by 3 bases, with 12 bases between them. CDR1 LNHDA and CDR2 SQIVND come from the germline V gene (reference sequence). The CDR3 sequence is 13 residues long. The CDR3 DNA follows: TGTGCCACCGGATTTCCCTACACCGGGGAGCTGTTTTTT. This encodes CATGFPYTGELFF.

This clonotype appeared a few times. This chain uses TRBV7-6 with TRBJ2-3, with 8 bases matching TRBD1. The V gene end was trimmed by 3 bases and the J gene end by 1 base; junction bases not matched to a gene: 3. This CDR3 is built from 15 residues. Germline CDR1 SGHVS, CDR2 FNYEAQ. CDR3 DNA sequence: TGTGCCAGCAGCTTTGGACAGGGCGGCACAGATACGCAGTATTTT. It encodes CASSFGQGGTDTQYF.

This clonotype was detected only a few times. The rearrangement uses TRBV19 and TRBJ2-5; 7 nucleotides agree with TRBD2. The CDR3 extends over 16 amino acids. CDR1 LNHDA and CDR2 SQIVND come from the germline V gene (reference sequence). Trimming cost V 1 base and J 1 base; bases outside gene matches: 6. Written as DNA, the CDR3 is TGTGCCAGTAGTATAGCGAAGCGGGGCTTCCAAGAGACCCAGTACTTC. Translation: CASSIAKRGFQETQYF.

J is TRBJ1-2 and V is TRBV12-3 or TRBV12-4; D not certain. This CDR3 contains 12 residues. Trimming pared 7 bases from V and 6 bases from J, leaving 12 bases between. As DNA, the CDR3 is TGTGCCAGCATTTTGAATCAGGATGGCTACACCTTC. This sequence encodes CASILNQDGYTF.

The chain employs TRBV2 and TRBJ1-5, with 8 bases identical to TRBD1. The CDR3 runs to 14 residues. Trimming removed 4 bases from V and 6 bases from J; junction bases left unmatched: 5. The germline V gene has CDR1 SNHLY and CDR2 FYNNEI. The CDR3, as DNA: TGTGCCAGCAGTGCAGGGGGCGAGGGTCAGCCCCAGCATTTT. Encoded protein: CASSAGGEGQPQHF.

A few counts support this clonotype. This chain links TRBV7-9 with TRBJ1-2, with a tentative D call TRBD1 (5 bases). The CDR3 contains 15 residues. V was trimmed by 4 bases and J by 4 bases, leaving 16 bases between them. Germline-derived CDR1 and CDR2 are SEHNR and FQNEAQ (reference sequence). DNA of the CDR3: TGTGCCAGCAGCTCACTAAGGGGACCGGCCTATGGCTACACCTTC. Translation: CASSSLRGPAYGYTF.

This chain connects TRBV19 to TRBJ1-6, with D unresolved. Germline CDR1 and CDR2: LNHDA and SQIVND (reference sequence). The CDR3 consists of 15 residues. The V and J ends lost 5 bases and 5 bases respectively, with 13 bases between them. CDR3 region: CASSVTANNNSPLHF. The CDR3 DNA sequence: TGTGCCAGTAGTGTTACAGCGAACAATAATTCACCCCTCCACTTT.

The genes are TRBV5-4 and TRBJ2-7; the match to TRBD1 covers 10 bases. This CDR3 is built from 15 residues. The J segment lost 9 bases and the V segment lost 0 bases, leaving 9 bases of the junction unmatched. From germline, CDR1 is SGHNT and CDR2 YYREEE (reference sequence). The DNA of the CDR3 is TGTGCCAGCAGCTTGGTAGGGACAGGGGTTAACGGGCAGTACTTC. Its translation: CASSLVGTGVNGQYF.

This clonotype was counted ten times or more. This chain joins TRBV12-3 or TRBV12-4 and TRBJ1-5; TRBD1 matches at 7 bases. V was pared by 6 bases and J by 4 bases, with 6 bases of the junction left unmatched. This CDR3 spans 14 amino acids. CDR3 bases: TGTGCCAGCAGCCGTAGACAGGGTAATCAGCCCCAGCATTTT. Amino acid sequence: CASSRRQGNQPQHF.

CDR3 loop: CASSTGTSGAYEQYF. CDR3 DNA sequence: TGTGCCAGCAGCACCGGGACTAGCGGGGCCTACGAGCAGTACTTC. The chain recombines TRBV11-1 with TRBJ2-7; 13 positions agree with TRBD2. Germline-derived CDR1 and CDR2 are SGHAT and FQDESV (reference sequence). CDR3 length equals 15 residues. Unmatched junction bases numbered 3, after V lost 5 bases and J lost 2 bases.

The chain has TRBV18 and TRBJ1-5, with D possibly matching TRBD1 (5 bases). The CDR3 is 15 amino acids. V lost 1 base and J lost 0, with 7 bases in between. The germline gives CDR1 KGHSH, CDR2 LQKENI. Here the CDR3 reads CASSPLGGSNQPQHF. The CDR3 nucleotides are TGTGCCAGCTCACCACTCGGGGGTAGCAATCAGCCCCAGCATTTT.

This clonotype was recorded once. The rearrangement joins TRBV10-2 to TRBJ1-5; 10 positions agree with TRBD1. The CDR3 runs 15 residues. Trimming cost V 6 bases and J 3 bases; bases outside gene matches: 5. Germline V gene lookup returns CDR1 WSHSY and CDR2 SAAADI. The DNA for the CDR3 is TGCGCCAGCAGAGGGGGACAGGGGTACAATCAGCCCCAGCATTTT. Translating it yields CASRGGQGYNQPQHF.

The chain carries TRBV28 and TRBJ2-1, with 7 bases fitting TRBD2. Trimming cost V 2 bases and J 2 bases; bases outside gene matches: 9. CDR1 is MDHEN and CDR2 is SYDVKM in the germline V gene. CDR3 length: 17 amino acids. The CDR3 DNA sequence: TGTGCCAGCAGTTTACCCCGGGGGGTGGGCCCCTACAATGAGCAGTTCTTC. Amino acids: CASSLPRGVGPYNEQFF.

The chain has TRBV5-1 and TRBJ2-5, with 9 nucleotides matching TRBD1. V dropped 4 bases and J dropped 4; count of bases not matched to a gene: 5. This CDR3 spans 14 amino acids. CDR1 is SGHRS and CDR2 is YFSETQ in the germline V gene. CDR3 loop: CASSKGTGLETQYF. CDR3 DNA sequence: TGCGCCAGCAGCAAAGGGACAGGGTTAGAGACCCAGTACTTC.

There are a few counts of this clonotype. The chain employs TRBV5-5 and TRBJ2-7, with D maybe TRBD1 (5 bases). The germline V gene encodes CDR1 SGHKS and CDR2 YYEKEE (reference sequence). V was shortened by 4 bases and J by 4 bases, with 18 bases between the two germline ends. CDR3 size: 15 residues. The CDR3 DNA reads as TGTGCCAGCAGCCCTAGGGCAGAAGGGGCTTACGAGCAGTACTTC. It specifies CASSPRAEGAYEQYF.

This clonotype has more than one count but fewer than ten. Here the CDR3 DNA reads TGCGCCAGCAGCTTGGCTAGGGGAAGCTATGGCTACACCTTC. Amino acid sequence: CASSLARGSYGYTF. The gene calls are TRBV5-1 and TRBJ1-2; tentatively, D is TRBD1 (5 bases). Trimming stripped 0 bases from V and 4 bases from J, with 10 bases between. Germline V gene lookup returns CDR1 SGHRS and CDR2 YFSETQ. The CDR3 consists of 14 residues. Full variable domain (rest looked up from reference TRBV5-1 and TRBJ1-2): KAGVTQTPRYLIKTRGQQVTLSCSPISGHRSVSWYQQTPGQGLQFLFEYFSETQRNKGNFPGRFSGRQFSNSRSEMNVSTLELGDSALYLCASSLARGSYGYTFGSGTRLTVV.

This clonotype was counted a few times. The chain is built from TRBV7-6 and TRBJ1-4; D gene ambiguous. The CDR3 is 14 residues long. Trimming cost V 0 bases and J 7 bases, with 9 bases left between them. Germline values: CDR1 SGHVS, CDR2 FNYEAQ. Here the CDR3 DNA reads TGTGCCAGCAGCTTAGCGCCGGGTTTTGAAAAACTGTTTTTT. Translated, it gives CASSLAPGFEKLFF.

The table lists this clonotype with many counts. The chain uses TRBV6-2 or TRBV6-3 and TRBJ1-6; no reliable D call. This CDR3 has 15 amino acids. The germline V gene has CDR1 MNHEY and CDR2 SVGEGT. V was cut by 2 bases and J by 4 bases, with 9 bases left in between. CDR3 region: CASSYPDGYNSPLHF. Here the CDR3 DNA reads TGTGCCAGCAGTTACCCGGACGGATATAATTCACCCCTCCACTTT.

In its sample, this clonotype was seen a few times. The chain joins TRBV14 to TRBJ2-3, with D maybe TRBD2 (6 bases). V was pared by 0 bases and J by 13 bases, with 17 bases between. Germline V gene data show CDR1 as SGHDN and CDR2 as FVKESK. The CDR3 loop spans 14 amino acids. CDR3 sequence reads: CASSQEVGGTRKYF. In DNA, the CDR3 is TGTGCCAGCAGCCAAGAAGTCGGAGGGACCCGAAAGTATTTT.

As regards this clonotype: A much larger clone sits a single nucleotide away, making a read error possible. It is unclear where the CDR3 begins or ends on the DNA, so no DNA is shown, and the CDR3 is as TCRdb lists it. The CDR3 protein is CASSFGPGTEALF. The J gene is TRBJ1-1, the V gene TRBV7-2; the D call TRBD1 from the table was never checked on the DNA. Germline V CDR1 and CDR2: SGHTA, FQGNSA. The CDR3 is 13 amino acids long, termini counted.

V and J are TRBV7-2 and TRBJ2-5; 12 bases line up with TRBD2. This CDR3 comprises 17 residues. Germline CDR1 reads SGHTA; CDR2 reads FQGNSA. V shed 6 bases, J shed 1 base, and the junction held 9 bases outside the gene matches. CDR3 residues: CASSSPRTSGVQETQYF. CDR3 nucleotide sequence: TGTGCCAGCAGTTCCCCGAGGACTAGCGGGGTCCAAGAGACCCAGTACTTC.

In its sample, this clonotype was seen a few times. This chain joins TRBV7-2 and TRBJ2-5, with D uncertain. Germline-derived CDR1 and CDR2 are SGHTA and FQGNSA. Deletions cut 5 bases from V and 9 bases from J, with 19 bases between. The CDR3 is made up of 14 amino acids. The CDR3 is CASSPRSTPPAQYF. For the CDR3, the DNA is TGTGCCAGCAGCCCACGATCGACGCCTCCAGCCCAGTACTTC.